A selection of T cell receptor beta chains follows, all from one sample in a study of blood T cell repertoires in COVID-19. Clones were read by immunoSEQ multiplex PCR, and TCRdb kept only the in-frame ones, dropping some. Of about 210,000 clones in the sample, approximately 88% are singletons; the top ten hold 2% to 2.5%. The sequencing input was PBMCs or T cells enriched from blood (not recorded which). These receptors all stem from a woman in her thirties or forties with acute COVID-19. Each CDR3 is given with its conserved first and last residue. The order of the fields is V gene, clone size, CDR3 length, D gene, J gene, CDR3 DNA, CDR3 protein. The D gene is left open where the match is weak. Size is omitted from some rows. Given values are once, few, many or a class for expanded clones.

V: TRBV10-3
size: -
length: 16
D: -
J: TRBJ2-5
DNA: TGTGCCATCAGTGAGTCTTTATCGGGAGCTCAAGAGACCCAGTACTTC
CDR3: CAISESLSGAQETQYF

V: TRBV18
size: -
length: 14
D: TRBD1
J: TRBJ2-7
DNA: TGTGCCAGCTCCCACGACAGGGGTCCCTACGAGCAGTACTTC
CDR3: CASSHDRGPYEQYF

V: TRBV28
size: -
length: 14
D: -
J: TRBJ2-4
DNA: TGTGCCAGCAGTTTAGCGGGATTCAAAAACATTCAGTACTTC
CDR3: CASSLAGFKNIQYF

V: TRBV12-1
size: -
length: 15
D: -
J: TRBJ2-1
DNA: TGTGCCAGCAGCCCCGAGTTAGTGGGGCACAATGAGCAGTTCTTC
CDR3: CASSPELVGHNEQFF

V: TRBV2
size: -
length: 15
D: TRBD1
J: TRBJ1-6
DNA: TGTGCCAGCAGATCTGATGACAGGGGGGTGTCACCCCTCCACTTT
CDR3: CASRSDDRGVSPLHF

V: TRBV25-1
size: -
length: 16
D: TRBD2
J: TRBJ2-3
DNA: TGTGCCAGCAGTGGGGGACTAGCAGAGAGCACAGATACGCAGTATTTT
CDR3: CASSGGLAESTDTQYF

V: TRBV6-5
size: -
length: 13
D: -
J: TRBJ1-6
DNA: TGTGCCAGCCAGCAGGTGCGCAATTCACCCCTCCACTTT
CDR3: CASQQVRNSPLHF

V: TRBV4-3
size: -
length: 17
D: -
J: TRBJ1-4
DNA: TGCGCCAGCAGCCAAGAGGTCCCCCGGGGAAGACTTGAAAAACTGTTTTTT
CDR3: CASSQEVPRGRLEKLFF

V: TRBV30
size: -
length: 12
D: TRBD1
J: TRBJ1-1
DNA: TGTGCCTGGAGTAGACAGGGCGATGAAGCTTTCTTT
CDR3: CAWSRQGDEAFF

V: TRBV2
size: -
length: 15
D: TRBD1
J: TRBJ2-1
DNA: TGTGCCAGCAATTCTCGGACAGGATCCTACAATGAGCAGTTCTTC
CDR3: CASNSRTGSYNEQFF

V: TRBV5-5
size: -
length: 14
D: -
J: TRBJ1-1
DNA: TGTGCCAGCAGCTTAACCCAGGTGGGCACTGAAGCTTTCTTT
CDR3: CASSLTQVGTEAFF

V: TRBV5-4
size: few
length: 15
D: TRBD2
J: TRBJ2-7
DNA: TGTGCCAGCAGCCGAGCGGGGGGCCCTACCTACGAGCAGTACTTC
CDR3: CASSRAGGPTYEQYF

V: TRBV5-4
size: once
length: 15
D: TRBD2
J: TRBJ2-7
DNA: TGTGCCAGCAGCTCGCCGGCTGGGGGGGCCTACGAGCAGTACTTC
CDR3: CASSSPAGGAYEQYF

V: TRBV7-9
size: -
length: 14
D: -
J: TRBJ1-4
DNA: TGTGCCAGCGGAGTGGGTGGAACTAATGAAAAACTGTTTTTT
CDR3: CASGVGGTNEKLFF

V: TRBV19
size: once
length: 15
D: TRBD1
J: TRBJ2-7
DNA: TGTGCCAGTAGTAATACTTGGGACAGCTCCTACGAGCAGTACTTC
CDR3: CASSNTWDSSYEQYF

V: TRBV27
size: -
length: 15
D: TRBD1
J: TRBJ1-5
DNA: TGTGCCAGCAGGCCCCGGGACAGGGGCAATCAGCCCCAGCATTTT
CDR3: CASRPRDRGNQPQHF

V: TRBV5-1
size: -
length: 15
D: TRBD2
J: TRBJ2-1
DNA: TGCGCCAGCAGCCGGACTAGCGGGAGCTTAAATGAGCAGTTCTTC
CDR3: CASSRTSGSLNEQFF

V: TRBV29-1
size: -
length: 13
D: -
J: TRBJ1-1
DNA: TGCAGCGTTGCTACAGGGAGGAACACTGAAGCTTTCTTT
CDR3: CSVATGRNTEAFF

V: TRBV5-1
size: -
length: 15
D: TRBD1
J: TRBJ2-7
DNA: TGCGCCAGCACCACAACCGGGACAGGGTCCTACGAGCAGTACTTC
CDR3: CASTTTGTGSYEQYF

V: TRBV29-1
size: -
length: 13
D: -
J: TRBJ2-5
DNA: TGCAGCGTTGGAGGGACACTCCAAGAGACCCAGTACTTC
CDR3: CSVGGTLQETQYF

V: TRBV6-5
size: -
length: 16
D: TRBD2
J: TRBJ2-2
DNA: TGTGCCAGCAGTTACTCTGACGGGAGGAGCGCCGGGGAGCTGTTTTTT
CDR3: CASSYSDGRSAGELFF

V: TRBV7-8
size: few
length: 15
D: TRBD2
J: TRBJ2-1
DNA: TGTGCCAGCAGCGTATTAGCGGGAATCTACAATGAGCAGTTCTTC
CDR3: CASSVLAGIYNEQFF

V: TRBV6-2/TRBV6-3
size: -
length: 17
D: -
J: TRBJ2-5
DNA: TGTGCCAGCAGTTACTCGACCTCCGGAGGTCAGGATGAGACCCAGTACTTC
CDR3: CASSYSTSGGQDETQYF

V: TRBV7-9
size: once
length: 12
D: -
J: TRBJ1-2
DNA: TGTGCCAGCAGCCCCCCCTCGGGTGGCTACACCTTC
CDR3: CASSPPSGGYTF

V: TRBV2
size: -
length: 15
D: -
J: TRBJ2-5
DNA: TGTGCCAGCAGTGAGTTAAGCGGAAGTCAAGAGACCCAGTACTTC
CDR3: CASSELSGSQETQYF

V: TRBV19
size: -
length: 14
D: -
J: TRBJ1-5
DNA: TGTGCCAGTAGTATCTCCCAGGGCAATCAGCCCCAGCATTTT
CDR3: CASSISQGNQPQHF

V: TRBV20-1
size: many
length: 11
D: -
J: TRBJ1-2
DNA: TGCAGTGCAAGGACAGACTATGGCTACACCTTC
CDR3: CSARTDYGYTF

V: TRBV9
size: once
length: 15
D: -
J: TRBJ2-1
DNA: TGTGCCAGCAGCGTAGCCCAAGACTTGTTCCATGAGCAGTTCTTC
CDR3: CASSVAQDLFHEQFF

V: TRBV5-4
size: -
length: 16
D: TRBD1
J: TRBJ1-6
DNA: TGTGCCAGCAGCTCGGGACAGGGGCCCGATAATTCACCCCTCCACTTT
CDR3: CASSSGQGPDNSPLHF

V: TRBV5-5
size: once
length: 15
D: TRBD1
J: TRBJ1-2
DNA: TGTGCCAGCAGCTTGGCAGGGGGTCCCCCCTATGGCTACACCTTC
CDR3: CASSLAGGPPYGYTF

V: TRBV4-1
size: -
length: 12
D: TRBD1
J: TRBJ2-5
DNA: TGCGCCAGCAGCCCAGAGGGGGCGGCCCAGTACTTC
CDR3: CASSPEGAAQYF

V: TRBV2
size: -
length: 14
D: TRBD1
J: TRBJ1-2
DNA: TGTGCCAGCACCAGGGACAGTACTAACTATGGCTACACCTTC
CDR3: CASTRDSTNYGYTF

V: TRBV29-1
size: -
length: 13
D: -
J: TRBJ1-2
DNA: TGCAGCGTTGGGACAGCTCCAGAGGGAGGCTACACCTTC
CDR3: CSVGTAPEGGYTF

V: TRBV9
size: -
length: 16
D: TRBD2
J: TRBJ2-4
DNA: TGTGCCAGCAGCGCGTTAGCGGGGGGTTCAAAAAACATTCAGTACTTC
CDR3: CASSALAGGSKNIQYF

V: TRBV6-2/TRBV6-3
size: -
length: 15
D: TRBD2
J: TRBJ2-1
DNA: TGTGCCAGCAGTTTGTTCCTAGCGGTTTACAATGAGCAGTTCTTC
CDR3: CASSLFLAVYNEQFF

V: TRBV24-1
size: -
length: 16
D: -
J: TRBJ1-5
DNA: TGTGCCACCAGTGTGGCAGGGTTATCGAGCAATCAGCCCCAGCATTTT
CDR3: CATSVAGLSSNQPQHF

V: TRBV4-2
size: -
length: 17
D: TRBD1
J: TRBJ1-4
DNA: TGTGCCAGCAGCCAAGATCCTGTCGGACAGGGGGGGGAAAAACTGTTTTTT
CDR3: CASSQDPVGQGGEKLFF

V: TRBV4-2
size: -
length: 16
D: -
J: TRBJ2-3
DNA: TGTGCCAGCAGCCAAGAGGTCGGTCCTAGCACAGATACGCAGTATTTT
CDR3: CASSQEVGPSTDTQYF

V: TRBV4-3
size: once
length: 15
D: -
J: TRBJ1-1
DNA: TGCGCCAGCAGCCACCGTCAGACCGGGGGCACTGAAGCTTTCTTT
CDR3: CASSHRQTGGTEAFF

V: TRBV2
size: once
length: 13
D: TRBD2
J: TRBJ2-1
DNA: TGTGCCAGCAAGCGGGGGGGGTACAATGAGCAGTTCTTC
CDR3: CASKRGGYNEQFF

V: TRBV10-2
size: -
length: 17
D: TRBD2
J: TRBJ2-3
DNA: TGCGCCAGCAGTGAGTCGTACGGTAGCGGGAGCACAGATACGCAGTATTTT
CDR3: CASSESYGSGSTDTQYF

V: TRBV12-5
size: -
length: 14
D: TRBD1
J: TRBJ1-4
DNA: TGTGCTAGTGGCCAGGACAGGGGTGTTGAAAAACTGTTTTTT
CDR3: CASGQDRGVEKLFF

V: TRBV5-8
size: -
length: 15
D: TRBD1
J: TRBJ1-5
DNA: TGTGCCAGCAGCTTGACAGGGGCCGATGATCAGCCCCAGCATTTT
CDR3: CASSLTGADDQPQHF

V: TRBV3-1/TRBV3-2
size: -
length: 14
D: -
J: TRBJ1-5
DNA: TGTGCCAGCAGCCAAGCTCTCGGCAATCAGCCCCAGCATTTT
CDR3: CASSQALGNQPQHF

V: TRBV7-9
size: -
length: 16
D: TRBD1
J: TRBJ1-1
DNA: TGTGCCAGCCGCTGGGGGAAGGGGGCCCTCAACACTGAAGCTTTCTTT
CDR3: CASRWGKGALNTEAFF

V: TRBV12-1
size: -
length: 13
D: -
J: TRBJ2-1
DNA: TGTGCCAGCAGCTTTCCCTCTCGCGATGAGCAGTTCTTC
CDR3: CASSFPSRDEQFF

V: TRBV5-4
size: -
length: 15
D: -
J: TRBJ2-7
DNA: TGTGCCAGCAGCTTGACGGGGAGGAGCTCCTACGAGCAGTACTTC
CDR3: CASSLTGRSSYEQYF

V: TRBV6-5
size: -
length: 13
D: -
J: TRBJ1-1
DNA: TGTGCCAGCAGTCATCCGGGTGGCACTGAAGCTTTCTTT
CDR3: CASSHPGGTEAFF

V: TRBV5-1
size: -
length: 16
D: TRBD2
J: TRBJ2-1
DNA: TGCGCCAGCAGCTTGGAGGGGCTAGCGGGATGGGATGAGCAGTTCTTC
CDR3: CASSLEGLAGWDEQFF

V: TRBV30
size: few
length: 12
D: TRBD1
J: TRBJ1-4
DNA: TGTGCCCTCGGGACAGGGTCGAGAAAACTGTTTTTT
CDR3: CALGTGSRKLFF

V: TRBV10-3
size: -
length: 14
D: TRBD1
J: TRBJ1-3
DNA: TGTGCCATCAGCCGGGACAGGGGGCTAAACACCATATATTTT
CDR3: CAISRDRGLNTIYF

V: TRBV7-7
size: -
length: 15
D: TRBD2
J: TRBJ2-1
DNA: TGTGCCAGCAGCTCAGTGGCCGGGACTAGTCATGAGCAGTTCTTC
CDR3: CASSSVAGTSHEQFF